These 6 T cell receptor beta chains share one sample of origin, sequenced in a study of shared clonotypes between healthy human individuals. TCRdb's table, derived via immunoSEQ multiplex PCR, lists solely in-frame clones and lacks some. The sample records 190,000 or so clones, approximately 92% being singletons. The sequencing input was naive CD4+ T cells sorted from blood. The subset here: CD45RA+ positively selected. These receptors came from a woman in her 30s in good health.

The CDR3, as DNA: TGTGCCAGCTCACCGGGTTTTAACCTCGGGACCCAGTACTTC. Protein: CASSPGFNLGTQYF. J is TRBJ2-5 and V is TRBV18, with no clear D. V lost 3 bases to trimming and J lost 7 bases, with 15 bases between them. Germline V gives CDR1 KGHSH, CDR2 LQKENI. The CDR3 spans 14 residues.

The chain uses TRBV9 and TRBJ2-7, with D possibly being TRBD1 or TRBD2 (6 bases each). Trimming removed 0 bases from V and 3 bases from J, with 13 bases in between. Germline V lookup: CDR1 SGDLS, CDR2 YYNGEE. The CDR3 extends over 15 amino acids. This chain's CDR3 is CASSVEGGTYYEQYF. CDR3 nucleotide sequence: TGTGCCAGCAGCGTAGAGGGGGGAACTTACTACGAGCAGTACTTC.

The chain carries TRBV6-1 and TRBJ1-4; D is uncertain. The V gene's germline CDR1 is MNHNS and CDR2 SASEGT. The length of the CDR3 is 15 residues. With 0 bases removed from V and 3 bases from J, the gap between germline ends came to 8 bases. This CDR3 reads CASSEAWVANEKLFF. The CDR3 DNA is TGTGCCAGCAGTGAAGCCTGGGTAGCTAATGAAAAACTGTTTTTT.

The chain combines TRBV27 with TRBJ2-7; perhaps D is TRBD1 or TRBD2 (7 bases each). Trimming stripped 2 bases from V and 0 bases from J, with 20 bases between. CDR1 is MNHEY, CDR2 SMNVEV, per germline (reference sequence). The CDR3 spans 18 residues. CDR3 DNA sequence: TGTGCCAGCAGTTTAAGGCTGGGCGGGGGACAGCGCTCCTACGAGCAGTACTTC. It specifies CASSLRLGGGQRSYEQYF.

This chain joins TRBV4-1 and TRBJ2-5; TRBD2 matches at 7 bases. With the DNA end fitting TRBJ2-7 better, the J assignment may be wrong. The CDR3 sequence is 16 residues long. CDR1 and CDR2 from the germline V gene are MGHRA and YSYEKL. The CDR3 here is CASSQDLGTISYEQYF. CDR3 DNA sequence: TGCGCCAGCAGCCAAGATTTAGGGACTATTAGCTACGAGCAGTACTTC.

This sequence joins TRBV28 and TRBJ2-7; D may correspond to TRBD1 or TRBD2 (6 bases each). Per the germline V gene, CDR1 is MDHEN and CDR2 is SYDVKM. Deletions cut 3 bases from V and 5 bases from J, with 11 bases between. The CDR3 runs to 13 residues. The chain's CDR3 is CASSLWGAHEQYF. CDR3 sequence (DNA): TGTGCCAGCAGTTTGTGGGGGGCTCACGAGCAGTACTTC.